Following are 11 T cell receptor beta chains from one sample sequenced in a study of T cells after yellow fever vaccination. One entry per CDR3 protein results from TCRdb running MiXCR on the 5' RACE reads. This table has about 320,000 distinct CDR3 sequences, 6.5% to 8.5% appearing once. Source: PBMCs, taken around 45 days after the first yellow fever vaccination. These TCRs come from a man younger than 35 who received the YFV17D yellow fever vaccine.

This clonotype was seen more than once but under ten times. As DNA, the CDR3 is TGTGCCAGCAGTACCCAACAGGGTTACGGCCTCCACTTT. Its translation is CASSTQQGYGLHF. V and J are TRBV12-3 or TRBV12-4 and TRBJ1-6; possibly TRBD1 for D (6 bases). This CDR3 region has 13 residues. V shed 5 bases and J shed 15 bases, with 17 bases lying between them.

Points on this clonotype: A much bigger clone sits one base away, suggesting this may be a read error. The chain links TRBV20-1 to TRBJ2-5, with D uncertain. This CDR3 has 10 residues. In germline, CDR1 is DFQATT, CDR2 SNEGSKA (reference sequence). Here the CDR3 DNA reads TGCAGTGCTTCCAAAGAGACCCTGTACTTC. Translation gives CSASKETLYF.

Only a few counts were recorded for this clonotype. The chain joins TRBV29-1 to TRBJ2-7; D ambiguous. CDR1 and CDR2 from the germline V gene are SQVTM and ANQGSEA. There are 17 residues in the CDR3. Between the trimmed V and J ends, which lost 6 bases and 5 bases, there was a span of 29 bases. CDR3 sequence (DNA): TGCAGCGTCCCCGGACGGCGCTTTTACTACCCCCCCAACGAGCAGTACGTC. Its protein product is CSVPGRRFYYPPNEQYV.

The chain carries TRBV7-9 and TRBJ1-1, with 9 bases that match TRBD1. The trim removed 5 bases at V and 0 bases at J, leaving 4 bases unmatched. The CDR3 sequence is 15 residues long. Germline-derived CDR1 and CDR2 are SEHNR and FQNEAQ (reference sequence). Written as DNA, the CDR3 is TGTGCCAGCAGCCGACAGGGGGGGGTGAACACTGAAGCTTTCTTT. Encoded protein: CASSRQGGVNTEAFF. The whole variable domain, filled in from reference TRBV7-9 and TRBJ1-1, reads DTGVSQNPRHKITKRGQNVTFRCDPISEHNRLYWYRQTLGQGPEFLTYFQNEAQLEKSRLLSDRFSAERPKGSFSTLEIQRTEQGDSAMYLCASSRQGGVNTEAFFGQGTRLTVV.

This clonotype appeared a few times. The J gene is TRBJ2-6, the V gene TRBV5-1; D not resolved. The CDR3 contains 15 residues. V was cut by 0 bases and J by 4 bases, with 8 bases left in between. The germline CDR1 and CDR2 sequences are SGHRS and YFSETQ. CDR3: CASSLDIPGANVLTF. Here the CDR3 DNA reads TGCGCCAGCAGCTTGGACATCCCGGGGGCCAACGTCCTGACTTTC.

Only a few counts were recorded for this clonotype. The chain uses TRBV5-4 and TRBJ2-6; D remains ambiguous. CDR1 is SGHNT and CDR2 is YYREEE in the germline V gene (reference sequence). The V end was cut by 4 bases, the J end by 0 bases, with 8 bases between. The CDR3 runs 15 residues. The CDR3 nucleotides read TGTGCCAGCAGCGTTGGTCGCTCTGGGGCCAACGTCCTGACTTTC. Translation: CASSVGRSGANVLTF. Combining the CDR3 with reference TRBV5-4 and TRBJ2-6 gives the whole variable domain ETGVTQSPTHLIKTRGQQVTLRCSSQSGHNTVSWYQQALGQGPQFIFQYYREEENGRGNFPPRFSGLQFPNYSSELNVNALELDDSALYLCASSVGRSGANVLTFGAGSRLTVL.

The chain recombines TRBV15 with TRBJ1-4, with 8 bases fitting TRBD1. Trimming at V came to 0 bases and at J to 7 bases, leaving 4 bases not matched to a gene. This CDR3 is 15 amino acids long. The germline gives CDR1 LNHNV, CDR2 YYDKDF (reference sequence). CDR3 nucleotides: TGTGCCACCAGCAGAGAGGCGACAGGGGTTGAAAAACTGTTTTTT. This gives the protein CATSREATGVEKLFF.

This clonotype has just a few counts. CDR3 bases: TGCAGTGCTAGACTCGGGACAGGGGGCGATGACTATGGCTACACCTTC. It translates to CSARLGTGGDDYGYTF. The chain is built from TRBV20-1 and TRBJ1-2; 12 bases map to TRBD1. Germline-derived CDR1 and CDR2 are DFQATT and SNEGSKA (reference sequence). CDR3 size: 16 residues. V trimming: 2 bases; J trimming: 3 bases; junction bases outside the gene matches: 7.

This chain joins TRBV5-6 and TRBJ1-2; 8 bases are shared with TRBD1. This CDR3 is 12 amino acids long. J lost 10 bases, V lost 4 bases, and 6 bases had no gene match. The V gene's germline CDR1 is SGHDT and CDR2 YYEEEE. The CDR3 DNA sequence: TGTGCCAGCAGCCCGGGACAGGTCGTCTACACCTTC. This translates into CASSPGQVVYTF. The complete variable domain, with remaining parts taken from reference TRBV5-6 and TRBJ1-2, reads DAGVTQSPTHLIKTRGQQVTLRCSPKSGHDTVSWYQQALGQGPQFIFQYYEEEERQRGNFPDRFSGHQFPNYSSELNVNALLLGDSALYLCASSPGQVVYTFGSGTRLTVV.

This clonotype came up many times. V gene TRBV7-9 combines with J gene TRBJ2-7; TRBD1 aligns across 9 bases. Germline CDR1 reads SEHNR; CDR2 reads FQNEAQ (reference sequence). Trimming took 2 bases from V and 8 from J; bases not matched to a gene: 4. The CDR3 runs to 13 residues. CDR3 nucleotide sequence: TGTGCCAGCAGCTTACCGGGACAGGGAAAGCAGTACTTC. It specifies CASSLPGQGKQYF.

This clonotype was seen a few times. This chain joins TRBV5-1 and TRBJ2-2, with 7 bases identical to TRBD2. Germline values: CDR1 SGHRS, CDR2 YFSETQ. The CDR3 extends over 18 amino acids. With 2 bases clipped from V and 1 base from J, the junction kept 11 bases outside the gene matches. This CDR3 reads CASSLVDGGGLNTGELFF. CDR3 coding DNA: TGCGCCAGCAGCTTAGTGGACGGCGGGGGACTGAACACCGGGGAGCTGTTTTTT.